A selection of T cell receptor beta chains follows, all from one sample in a study of human T cells and chemical hapten exposure. MiXCR was run by TCRdb on the RACE reads, yielding one entry per CDR3 protein. The data show some 80,000 distinct CDR3 sequences, with about 9.9% seen just once and 1.6% held by the top ten. This specimen consisted of whole blood, obtained in connection with sensitization to the hapten diphenylcyclopropenone (DPC). The receptors were gathered from a man aged 18 to 30 with alopecia areata. Some clones in this sample may be carry-over from other donors' samples. Each CDR3 is given with its conserved first and last residue. A D gene is named only where the DNA matches it firmly. Rows give clone size only sometimes, using once, few, many, or a class for an expanded clone.

j_call	d_call	v_call	clone_size	cdr3_nt	cdr3_aa
TRBJ2-5	TRBD1	TRBV3-1	few	TGTGCCAGCAGCCAGGGACAGTACGGCTACCAAGAGACCCAGTACTTC	CASSQGQYGYQETQYF
TRBJ1-1	NA	TRBV5-5	few	TGTGCCAGCAGCTTTCTCCAGATGAACACTGAAGCTTTCTTT	CASSFLQMNTEAFF
TRBJ2-3	NA	TRBV6-5	NA	TGTGCCAGCAGTTACACTAGCCGAATCTACACAGATACGCAGTATTTT	CASSYTSRIYTDTQYF
TRBJ2-1	TRBD1	TRBV7-2	once	TGTGCCAGCAGCTTAGGACAGGGTGAGGGTGAGCAGTTCTTC	CASSLGQGEGEQFF
TRBJ2-1	NA	TRBV12-2	few	TGTGCAAGTCGCCCCCCAGGGGACCTAAGCTCCTACAATGAGCAGTTCTTC	CASRPPGDLSSYNEQFF
TRBJ2-5	TRBD1	TRBV6-6	few	TGTGCCAGCAGTTACTCGAGACGACAGGGAAAAGAGACCCAGTACTTC	CASSYSRRQGKETQYF
TRBJ2-6	NA	TRBV6-5	NA	TGTGCCAGCAGTTACGCCAGACGCGGGGCCAACGTCCTGACTTTC	CASSYARRGANVLTF
TRBJ1-1	TRBD1	TRBV5-1	few	TGCGCCAGCAGCCCGGAGGGGACAGGGGATACTGAAGCTTTCTTT	CASSPEGTGDTEAFF
TRBJ1-3	NA	TRBV27	many	TGTGCCAGCAGTTACGGAAACACCATATATTTT	CASSYGNTIYF
TRBJ1-5	NA	TRBV20-1	NA	TGCAGTGCTAGGGTGACATATAGCAATCAGCCCCAGCATTTT	CSARVTYSNQPQHF
TRBJ1-1	NA	TRBV7-8	many	TGTGCCAGCAGCTGGGGGGTAGCTGAAGCTTTCTTT	CASSWGVAEAFF
TRBJ1-2	NA	TRBV7-2	many	TGTGCCAGCAGAGGGGACTTAAACTATGGCTACACCTTC	CASRGDLNYGYTF
TRBJ1-5	NA	TRBV7-2	many	TGTGCCAGCAGCCGTTTAAGAGGTTCCAATCAGCCCCAGCATTTT	CASSRLRGSNQPQHF
TRBJ1-3	NA	TRBV20-1	many	TGCAGTGCAAGCCGGGCAGGAAGTGGAAACACCATATATTTT	CSASRAGSGNTIYF
TRBJ2-3	NA	TRBV7-8	few	TGTGCCAGCAGCTTTGGACCCACAGATACGCAGTATTTT	CASSFGPTDTQYF
TRBJ2-5	NA	TRBV7-6	NA	TGTGCCAGCAGCTATCTCCAAGGGGAGAGGATGGAGACCCAGTACTTC	CASSYLQGERMETQYF
TRBJ2-7	NA	TRBV4-1	NA	TGCGCCAGCAGCCAAGGTCTCGCTGCTTATTCCTACGAGCAGTACTTC	CASSQGLAAYSYEQYF
TRBJ1-3	NA	TRBV7-9	NA	TGTGCCAGCAGCCAGACAGGACCCTCTGGAAACACCATATATTTT	CASSQTGPSGNTIYF
TRBJ1-4	NA	TRBV20-1	few	TGCAGTGCTAGAGCCCTCCCCAGGGACGAGGGGGAAAAACTGTTTTTT	CSARALPRDEGEKLFF
TRBJ2-5	NA	TRBV9	NA	TGTGCCAGCAGCGTAGGGCAACAAGAGACCCAGTACTTC	CASSVGQQETQYF
TRBJ1-1	NA	TRBV7-9	few	TGTGCCAGCACGAGGATACCCCCGCGCGCTTTCTTT	CASTRIPPRAFF
TRBJ2-1	NA	TRBV4-1	few	TGCGCCAGCAGCCAAGGCGGGGTCCCTCTACACAATGAGCAGTTCTTC	CASSQGGVPLHNEQFF
TRBJ1-2	NA	TRBV10-3	few	TGTGCCAGAGCTACGGGGCGCAGCTACACCTTC	CARATGRSYTF
TRBJ2-7	TRBD1	TRBV5-1	many	TGCGCCAGCAGCACCTCGGACAGGGCGCTACACGAGCAGTACTTC	CASSTSDRALHEQYF
TRBJ2-1	NA	TRBV20-1	many	TGCAGTGCTAGAGACCCGACTAAATACAATGAGCAGTTCTTC	CSARDPTKYNEQFF
TRBJ2-7	NA	TRBV20-1	many	TGCAGTGCTAGGGTCCGCCCCACAGGCTACGAGCAGTACTTC	CSARVRPTGYEQYF
TRBJ2-7	NA	TRBV15	NA	TGTGCCACCAGCACAGAGGTTTACGGTCGGTACGAGCAGTACTTC	CATSTEVYGRYEQYF
TRBJ2-6	NA	TRBV6-5	many	TGTGCCAGCAGTTACTCCGAAGGCTCTGGGGCCAACGTCCTGACTTTC	CASSYSEGSGANVLTF
TRBJ2-2	NA	TRBV18	few	TGTGCCAGCCCCCCGGAGACGGGGCGTTCTACCGGGGAGCTGTTTTTT	CASPPETGRSTGELFF
TRBJ2-2	NA	TRBV29-1	many	TGCAGCGGGGGGAACACCGGGGAGCTGTTTTTT	CSGGNTGELFF
TRBJ1-1	NA	TRBV5-8	NA	TGTGCCAGCAGCTTAGTAGTCGGAGTGGAACTCTTGAACACTGAAGCTTTCTTT	CASSLVVGVELLNTEAFF
TRBJ1-2	NA	TRBV2	many	TGTGCCAGCAGTGTTTTCATAGGGCGCTATGGCTACACCTTC	CASSVFIGRYGYTF
TRBJ2-2	NA	TRBV5-4	few	TGTGCCAGCAGCCAAATCGACAGCGACACCGGGGAGCTGTTTTTT	CASSQIDSDTGELFF
TRBJ2-7	TRBD2	TRBV7-2	many	TGTGCCAGCAGCGACCCGGGACTAGCGGCTTCCTACGAGCAGTACTTC	CASSDPGLAASYEQYF
TRBJ2-6	NA	TRBV11-2	many	TGTGCCAGCAGCTTAGATCTCGCCAGCTCTGGGGCCAACGTCCTGACTTTC	CASSLDLASSGANVLTF
TRBJ2-3	NA	TRBV10-1	many	TGCGCCAGCAGTGATCCGTTCGCGGCTAGCACAGATACGCAGTATTTT	CASSDPFAASTDTQYF
TRBJ1-1	NA	TRBV9	many	TGTGCCAGCAGCGCACCCTTCGGGGGAGGAGACACTGAAGCTTTCTTT	CASSAPFGGGDTEAFF
TRBJ2-1	NA	TRBV9	few	TGTGCCAGCAGCGGAGACGATGAGCAGTTCTTC	CASSGDDEQFF
TRBJ2-4	NA	TRBV10-2	NA	TGCGCCAGCAGTGACCATCTAGCCAAAAACATTCAGTACTTC	CASSDHLAKNIQYF
TRBJ2-1	TRBD2	TRBV29-1	many	TGCAGCGTTGTTAGCGGGGGCTCCTACAATGAGCAGTTCTTC	CSVVSGGSYNEQFF